This T cell receptor (beta chain) originates from a study of shared clonotypes between healthy human individuals. Genomic DNA (from each subset) was split evenly across several immunoSEQ plates. TCRdb keeps only in-frame clones here, not all; method: immunoSEQ multiplex PCR. The repertoire holds about 820,000 clones, with about 91% as singletons. CD45RO negativity and positive selection for CCR7 defined naive CD8 cells, a population that excluded terminally differentiated effector memory CD45RA+ cells. The clonotype was recovered from a man aged 25-45 years in good health. The sequencing sample was made of naive CD8+ T cells sorted from blood.

The CDR3 nucleotides read TGCGCCAGCAGCTTGACCGGACAGCGAAGCCCACTGCCCCAGCATTTT. Protein sequence: CASSLTGQRSPLPQHF. The chain links TRBV5-1 to TRBJ1-5, with TRBD1 as a possible D gene (6 bases). V lost 1 base to trimming and J lost 9 bases, with 20 bases between them. Germline V lookup: CDR1 SGHRS, CDR2 YFSETQ. The CDR3 has 16 amino acids.